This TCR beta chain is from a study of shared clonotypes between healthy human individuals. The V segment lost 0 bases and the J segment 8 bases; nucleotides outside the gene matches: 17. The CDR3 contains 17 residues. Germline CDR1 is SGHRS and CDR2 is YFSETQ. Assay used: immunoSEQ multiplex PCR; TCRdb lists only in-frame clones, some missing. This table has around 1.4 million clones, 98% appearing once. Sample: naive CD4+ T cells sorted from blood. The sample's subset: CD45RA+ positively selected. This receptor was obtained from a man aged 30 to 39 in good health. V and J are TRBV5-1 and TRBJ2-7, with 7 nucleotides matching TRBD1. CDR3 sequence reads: CASSLDGPGTALPKQYF. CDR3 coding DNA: TGCGCCAGCAGCTTGGATGGACCTGGGACAGCGTTACCTAAGCAGTACTTC.